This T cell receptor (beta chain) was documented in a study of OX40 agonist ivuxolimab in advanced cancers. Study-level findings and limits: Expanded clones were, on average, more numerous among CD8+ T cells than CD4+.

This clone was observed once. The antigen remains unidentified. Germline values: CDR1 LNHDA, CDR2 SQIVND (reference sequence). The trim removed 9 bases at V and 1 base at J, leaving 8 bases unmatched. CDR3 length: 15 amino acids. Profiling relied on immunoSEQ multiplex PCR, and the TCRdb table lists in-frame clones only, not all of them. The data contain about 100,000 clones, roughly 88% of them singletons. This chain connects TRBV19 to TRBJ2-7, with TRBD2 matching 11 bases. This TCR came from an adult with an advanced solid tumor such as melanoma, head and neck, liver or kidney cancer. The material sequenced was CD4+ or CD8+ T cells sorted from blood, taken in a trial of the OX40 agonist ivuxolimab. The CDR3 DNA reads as TGTGCCAGCCAAGTACGACTAGCGGGGTCCTACGAGCAGTACTTC. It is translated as CASQVRLAGSYEQYF. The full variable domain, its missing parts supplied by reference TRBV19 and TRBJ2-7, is DGGITQSPKYLFRKEGQNVTLSCEQNLNHDAMYWYRQDPGQGLRLIYYSQIVNDFQKGDIAEGYSVSREKKESFPLTVTSAQKNPTAFYLCASQVRLAGSYEQYFGPGTRLTVT.